Sequencing of this T cell receptor beta chain was carried out in a study of T cell repertoires in cytomegalovirus infection. Background on the study: Through public TCR beta signatures, both CMV infection and matching HLA type were indicated. Study-wide findings and caveats: Clonotype analysis showed dominance of the ex vivo response by HLA-C-restricted CMV-specific TCR beta clonotypes.

TCRdb reprocessed the reads with MiXCR, giving one entry per CDR3 protein. The sample yields about 230,000 distinct CDR3 sequences, roughly 22% seen once. Remarks on this clonotype: Its specificity is unknown.

The J segment lost 0 bases and the V segment lost 6 bases, leaving 11 bases of the junction unmatched. The CDR3 has 17 residues. Germline V gene data show CDR1 as DFQATT and CDR2 as SNEGSKA (reference sequence). Sequenced input: CD8+ T cells from PBMCs. The TCR sequence derives from a human donor in good health (CMV status not recorded). Some clones in this sample may be carry-over from other donors' samples. The rearrangement links TRBV20-1 to TRBJ2-3; 11 positions agree with TRBD2. The CDR3 DNA reads TGCAGTGCCCTTAGCGGGGGGGGAACCCCTAGCACAGATACGCAGTATTTT. Translating it yields CSALSGGGTPSTDTQYF.